Below are 21 T cell receptor beta chains sequenced from a single sample in a study of T-cell reconstitution after alpha-beta-depleted transplantation in children. Preparing the TCRbeta library involved the use of unique molecular identifiers. TCRdb fed the PCR reads into MiXCR, producing one record per CDR3 protein. Here the sample spans 380,000 or so distinct CDR3 sequences, more than 10% being singletons. Sequencing used PBMCs, obtained from the stem cell graft. Receptors were obtained from a human donor who donated a stem cell graft to a child with Fanconi anemia.

The chain employs TRBV7-2 and TRBJ1-2; D possibly corresponds to TRBD1 (6 bases). CDR1 is SGHTA, CDR2 FQGNSA, per germline. The CDR3 is 13 amino acids. V lost 4 bases to trimming and J lost 4 bases, with 10 bases between them. In DNA form, the CDR3 reads TGTGCCAGCAGCTACCGGGACACCTATGGCTACACCTTC. Residues: CASSYRDTYGYTF.

Many counts were recorded for this clonotype. This chain uses TRBV20-1 with TRBJ1-1; D ambiguous. CDR3 size: 11 residues. Trimming pared 3 bases from V and 6 bases from J, leaving 8 bases between. The germline V gene has CDR1 DFQATT and CDR2 SNEGSKA (reference sequence). The CDR3 region has the DNA TGCAGTGCTAGGAATGGACCTGAAGCTTTCTTT. Its protein product is CSARNGPEAFF.

The chain recombines TRBV6-2 or TRBV6-3 with TRBJ1-1, with D tentatively TRBD1 (5 bases). Looked up from germline, CDR1 is MNHEY and CDR2 is SVGEGT. This CDR3 is 13 amino acids long. The V gene lost 11 bases and the J gene lost 1 base, with 14 bases spanning the gap. In DNA form, the CDR3 reads TGTGCCGCCGCCGTACAGGCGAACACTGAAGCTTTCTTT. Protein: CAAAVQANTEAFF.

This clonotype was observed many times. Mismatch with germline at one junction end may stem from a read error. The chain joins TRBV7-7 to TRBJ2-7; either TRBD1 or TRBD2 may fit D (5 bases each). The CDR3 has 13 residues. The germline gives CDR1 SSHAT, CDR2 FNYEAQ (reference sequence). The CDR3 bases are TGTGCTAGCAGTCGGGACGGTTCCTACGAGCAGTACTTC. Translating gives CASSRDGSYEQYF.

This clonotype was recorded a few times. The chain couples TRBV11-3 to TRBJ1-1, with D uncertain. From germline, CDR1 is SGHNT and CDR2 YENEEA. Trimming shortened V by 5 bases and J by 11 bases, and 18 bases separated the two germline ends. The CDR3 runs 13 residues. The CDR3 is CASSPLMVVPAFF. For the CDR3, the DNA is TGTGCCAGCAGCCCCCTAATGGTCGTTCCGGCTTTCTTT. Combining the CDR3 with reference TRBV11-3 and TRBJ1-1 gives the whole variable domain EAGVVQSPRYKIIEKKQPVAFWCNPISGHNTLYWYLQNLGQGPELLIRYENEEAVDDSQLPKDRFSAERLKGVDSTLKIQPAELGDSAVYLCASSPLMVVPAFFGQGTRLTVV.

The sample holds a few counts of this clonotype. This chain connects TRBV30 to TRBJ1-2; 7 bases fit TRBD1. Germline trimming cut 7 bases from V and 0 bases from J; bases unmatched to any gene: 11. This CDR3 is 15 amino acids long. The germline CDR1 and CDR2 sequences are GTSNPN and SVGIG (reference sequence). CDR3 in amino acids: CAFQDRDRANYGYTF. DNA for the CDR3: TGTGCCTTCCAAGACAGGGACAGAGCTAACTATGGCTACACCTTC.

This clonotype appeared many times. The chain has TRBV5-1 and TRBJ2-2, with a possible D match to TRBD2 (5 bases). Germline CDR1 reads SGHRS; CDR2 reads YFSETQ. The length of the CDR3 is 14 residues. V was shortened by 1 base and J by 4 bases, with 8 bases between the two germline ends. CDR3 region: CASSLNRGTGELFF. For the CDR3, the DNA is TGCGCCAGCAGCTTGAACCGGGGCACCGGGGAGCTGTTTTTT.

The genes are TRBV5-1 and TRBJ2-3; tentatively, D is TRBD2 (5 bases). Germline V gene lookup returns CDR1 SGHRS and CDR2 YFSETQ. V was trimmed by 5 bases and J by 3 bases, leaving 13 bases between them. This CDR3 spans 14 amino acids. The DNA of the CDR3 is TGCGCCAGCAGTCCCGGACTGATTACAGATACGCAGTATTTT. Encoded protein: CASSPGLITDTQYF.

This clonotype was counted many times. The genes are TRBV11-2 and TRBJ2-5; TRBD1 or TRBD2 may be the D gene (5 bases each). The CDR3 contains 12 residues. In germline, CDR1 is SGHAT, CDR2 FQNNGV. V was cut by 2 bases and J by 9 bases, with 10 bases left in between. The CDR3 sequence: CASSLSSGPQYF. Written as DNA, the CDR3 is TGTGCCAGCAGCTTAAGCTCGGGGCCCCAGTACTTC. Full variable domain (outside the CDR3, taken from reference TRBV11-2 and TRBJ2-5): EAGVAQSPRYKIIEKRQSVAFWCNPISGHATLYWYQQILGQGPKLLIQFQNNGVVDDSQLPKDRFSAERLKGVDSTLKIQPAKLEDSAVYLCASSLSSGPQYFGPGTRLLVL.

This clonotype was counted a few times. The J gene is TRBJ1-2, the V gene TRBV12-3 or TRBV12-4, with TRBD1 matching 8 bases. There are 15 residues in the CDR3. With V trimmed by 7 bases and J by 0 bases, 7 bases remained unmatched. The CDR3 is CASTLSGGSNYGYTF. Here the CDR3 DNA reads TGTGCCAGCACCTTGTCAGGGGGCTCTAACTATGGCTACACCTTC.

This clonotype has more than one count but fewer than ten. This chain links TRBV12-3 or TRBV12-4 with TRBJ1-1; TRBD1 agrees at 7 bases. The trim removed 5 bases at V and 11 bases at J, leaving 11 bases unmatched. CDR3 length: 13 residues. As DNA, the CDR3 is TGTGCCAGCAGTAACGACAGGGTAGAATTCGCTTTCTTT. Translation: CASSNDRVEFAFF.

At least ten counts were recorded for this clonotype. The CDR3 loop reads CASRPAGGGGTEAFF. CDR3 bases: TGTGCCAGCAGGCCCGCAGGGGGCGGGGGCACTGAAGCTTTCTTT. V and J are TRBV12-3 or TRBV12-4 and TRBJ1-1, with 8 positions matching TRBD1. CDR3 length: 15 amino acids. Unmatched junction bases numbered 10, after V lost 6 bases and J lost 4 bases.

This clonotype was detected a few times. The V gene is TRBV28, the J gene TRBJ1-5; D possibly corresponds to TRBD1 (6 bases). Germline V gives CDR1 MDHEN, CDR2 SYDVKM. The CDR3 consists of 14 residues. Trimming pared 1 base from V and 5 bases from J, leaving 9 bases between. The CDR3 DNA reads TGTGCCAGCAGTTTATTAAGGGGGGATCAGCCCCAGCATTTT. Protein product: CASSLLRGDQPQHF.

This clonotype was found a few times. J is TRBJ1-2 and V is TRBV6-2 or TRBV6-3; D is possibly TRBD1 (5 bases). Trimming removed 6 bases at V and 4 bases at J, with 21 bases between. The CDR3 consists of 16 residues. Germline CDR1 and CDR2: MNHEY and SVGEGT. This CDR3 reads CASSSPLLGQSYGYTF. The CDR3 DNA is TGTGCCAGCAGCTCACCTCTTCTGGGGCAGTCCTATGGCTACACCTTC.

CDR3 amino acids: CASSFEVSTDTQYF. The CDR3 nucleotides are TGTGCCAGCAGTTTCGAAGTAAGCACAGATACGCAGTATTTT. J is TRBJ2-3 and V is TRBV12-3 or TRBV12-4, with D uncertain. Trimming pared 3 bases from V and 0 bases from J, leaving 7 bases between. The CDR3 is made up of 14 amino acids.

This clonotype has ten or more counts. The CDR3 loop reads CASSFQMAHTEAFF. The CDR3 DNA reads TGTGCCAGCAGCTTTCAAATGGCACACACTGAAGCTTTCTTT. V and J are TRBV7-2 and TRBJ1-1, with D hard to call. Germline V gives CDR1 SGHTA, CDR2 FQGNSA. V lost 3 bases and J lost 3, with 11 bases in between. The CDR3 consists of 14 residues.

The chain links TRBV3-1 to TRBJ1-3, with D possibly TRBD1 on 6 matching bases. V was trimmed by 3 bases and J by 4 bases, leaving 10 bases between them. The V gene's germline CDR1 is LGHDT and CDR2 YNNKEL (reference sequence). The CDR3 covers 14 residues. The DNA for the CDR3 is TGTGCCAGCAGCCAGAACACAGGGGGAAACACCATATATTTT. Translation: CASSQNTGGNTIYF.

The genes are TRBV27 and TRBJ1-1; TRBD1 is a possible D gene (5 bases). This CDR3 contains 16 residues. V lost 3 bases, J lost 8 bases, and 22 bases lay in between. The germline V gene encodes CDR1 MNHEY and CDR2 SMNVEV (reference sequence). The CDR3 region is CASSLGGLGEQEEAFF. The DNA for the CDR3 is TGTGCCAGCAGTTTGGGGGGACTCGGCGAACAAGAAGAAGCTTTCTTT.

This clonotype was found many times. The chain combines TRBV12-3 or TRBV12-4 with TRBJ2-5; no firm D call. This CDR3 spans 13 amino acids. V gave up 3 bases and J gave up 1 base, with 6 bases separating them. CDR3 protein: CASSLNFQETQYF. CDR3 in DNA: TGTGCCAGCAGTTTGAATTTCCAAGAGACCCAGTACTTC.

This clonotype was seen at least ten times. The chain carries TRBV20-1 and TRBJ2-3; 7 nucleotides match TRBD2. The ends lost 5 bases at V and 10 bases at J; junction bases unmatched: 3. This CDR3 region has 10 residues. Germline V gene sequence: CDR1 DFQATT, CDR2 SNEGSKA (reference sequence). The CDR3 sequence: CSASRGAQYF. CDR3 coding DNA: TGCAGTGCTTCTCGGGGGGCGCAGTATTTT.

This clonotype was seen once. The rearrangement uses TRBV12-3 or TRBV12-4 and TRBJ1-1, with 8 bases fitting TRBD1. V shed 6 bases, J shed 0 bases, and the junction held 12 bases outside the gene matches. CDR3 size: 17 residues. The CDR3 DNA sequence: TGTGCCAGCAGATTATGGATCACAGGGGGGATGAACACTGAAGCTTTCTTT. Translating gives CASRLWITGGMNTEAFF.